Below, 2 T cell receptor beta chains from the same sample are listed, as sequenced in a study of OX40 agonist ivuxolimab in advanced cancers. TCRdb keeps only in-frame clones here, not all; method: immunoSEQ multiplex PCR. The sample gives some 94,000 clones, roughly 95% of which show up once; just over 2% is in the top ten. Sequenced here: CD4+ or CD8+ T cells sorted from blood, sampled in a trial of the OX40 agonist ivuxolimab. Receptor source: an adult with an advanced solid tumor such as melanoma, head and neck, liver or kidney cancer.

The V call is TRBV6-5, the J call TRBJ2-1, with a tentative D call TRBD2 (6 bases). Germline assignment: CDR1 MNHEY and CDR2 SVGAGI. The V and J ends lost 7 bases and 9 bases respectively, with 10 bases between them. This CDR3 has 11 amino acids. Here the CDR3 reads CASNLGGEQFF. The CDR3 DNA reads TGTGCCAGCAACCTCGGGGGTGAGCAGTTCTTC.

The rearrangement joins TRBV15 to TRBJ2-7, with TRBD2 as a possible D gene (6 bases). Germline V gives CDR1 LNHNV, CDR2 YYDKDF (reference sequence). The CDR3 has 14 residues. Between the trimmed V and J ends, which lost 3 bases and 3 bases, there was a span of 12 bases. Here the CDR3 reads CATSSARGSYEQYF. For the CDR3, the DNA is TGTGCCACCAGCAGTGCCCGGGGGAGCTACGAGCAGTACTTC.